The 32 T cell receptor beta chains presented below share a single source sample, sequenced in a study of T cell responses to AZD1222 COVID-19 vaccine (dated by TCRdb to about 2021). The time point label corresponds to: about 28 days (+/-7) after the second vaccine dose. Receptor libraries were prepared by the immunoSEQ multiplex PCR assay. The table was pulled from immuneACCESS by TCRdb, which kept in-frame rearrangements only. Such tables lose some clones; where checked, under half of the loss comes from unresolved V genes, and the rest has no known cause. This sample lists about 120,000 clones; 93% were detected once. The ten biggest clones cover approximately 5% of the sample. This material consisted of peripheral blood, taken 28 days after the second AZD1222 dose. These receptors were obtained from an adult who received the AZD1222 COVID-19 vaccine.

This chain joins TRBV27 and TRBJ2-7; no clear D gene. V was clipped by 2 bases and J by 2 bases, with 16 bases between them. The CDR3 consists of 16 residues. CDR1 and CDR2 from the germline V gene are MNHEY and SMNVEV (reference sequence). The CDR3 DNA sequence: TGTGCCAGCAGTTTAGACCCCATCGCCTCTCCCTACGAGCAGTACTTC. Amino acids: CASSLDPIASPYEQYF.

A single count supports this clone. V is TRBV10-3 and J is TRBJ1-1; perhaps TRBD1 as D (5 bases). Germline V CDR1 and CDR2: ENHRY, SYGVKD. The CDR3 is made up of 14 amino acids. The ends were cut back, 5 bases at V and 6 bases at J, with 16 bases in the middle. The CDR3 region is CAISSQGNLAEAFF. The DNA for the CDR3 is TGTGCCATCAGTTCCCAGGGTAATTTGGCTGAAGCTTTCTTT.

The V gene is TRBV3-1 (or the pseudogene TRBV3-2), the J gene TRBJ1-5; perhaps TRBD1 as D (6 bases). Germline lookup yields CDR1 LGHDT and CDR2 YNNKEL (reference sequence). V lost 0 bases and J lost 8, with 11 bases in between. This CDR3 comprises 14 residues. CDR3 coding DNA: TGTGCCAGCAGCCAAGATGACGGGGGCGAGCCCCAGCATTTT. Protein sequence: CASSQDDGGEPQHF.

The V and J genes are TRBV6-4 and TRBJ1-2; 7 bases align to TRBD1. This CDR3 has 14 residues. CDR1 is MRHNA, CDR2 SNTAGT, per germline. The trim removed 6 bases at V and 2 bases at J, leaving 6 bases unmatched. This CDR3 is CASRPQGGNYGYTF. The CDR3 nucleotides read TGTGCCAGCAGACCCCAGGGGGGGAACTATGGCTACACCTTC.

This chain joins TRBV19 and TRBJ2-3; no firm D call. CDR1 is LNHDA and CDR2 is SQIVND in the germline V gene (reference sequence). V was trimmed by 5 bases and J by 2 bases, leaving 8 bases between them. The CDR3 consists of 13 residues. DNA for the CDR3: TGTGCCAGTAGTTTCCGGTTCACAGATACGCAGTATTTT. Amino acid sequence: CASSFRFTDTQYF.

This chain uses TRBV7-9 with TRBJ2-3; 13 bases are a match to TRBD2. The V segment lost 3 bases and the J segment 6 bases; nucleotides outside the gene matches: 6. CDR1 is SEHNR and CDR2 is FQNEAQ in the germline V gene (reference sequence). This CDR3 has 16 amino acids. CDR3 in DNA: TGTGCCAGCAGCTTTACTAGCGGGGGGGCAGGCGATACGCAGTATTTT. Translated, it gives CASSFTSGGAGDTQYF.

The rearrangement links TRBV4-3 to TRBJ1-6; D not certain. Trimming stripped 0 bases from V and 8 bases from J, with 8 bases between. The CDR3 extends over 14 amino acids. Germline loops: CDR1 LGHNA, CDR2 YSLEER. The CDR3 spells CASSQEADDSPLHF. The CDR3 region has the DNA TGCGCCAGCAGCCAAGAAGCAGATGATTCACCCCTCCACTTT.

The gene calls are TRBV28 and TRBJ2-1; D not certain. Germline CDR1 and CDR2: MDHEN and SYDVKM. The CDR3 contains 15 residues. Trimming took 5 bases from V and 4 from J, leaving 15 bases between them. Here the CDR3 DNA reads TGTGCCAGCAGTCCTCCGGATCCTGGGTACAATGAGCAGTTCTTC. Protein product: CASSPPDPGYNEQFF.

This rearrangement joins TRBV5-1 to TRBJ1-3; unclear D gene. This CDR3 spans 16 amino acids. CDR1 and CDR2 (germline): SGHRS, YFSETQ. Trimming took 4 bases from V and 0 from J, leaving 14 bases between them. In DNA form, the CDR3 reads TGCGCCAGCAGCCTGTCCCAGGCTCTCTCTGGAAACACCATATATTTT. Its protein product is CASSLSQALSGNTIYF.

The J gene is TRBJ2-7, the V gene TRBV5-1, with TRBD2 identical over 10 bases. Germline trimming cut 5 bases from V and 3 bases from J; bases unmatched to any gene: 2. Germline V gives CDR1 SGHRS, CDR2 YFSETQ. CDR3 size: 13 residues. This chain's CDR3 is CASSPSGSYEQYF. The CDR3 bases are TGCGCCAGCAGTCCTAGCGGGAGCTACGAGCAGTACTTC.

The rearrangement uses TRBV3-1 (or the pseudogene TRBV3-2) and TRBJ2-3; D may be TRBD1 (5 bases). CDR3 size: 15 residues. Trimming stripped 1 base from V and 7 bases from J, with 15 bases between. The germline CDR1 and CDR2 sequences are LGHDT and YNNKEL (reference sequence). The CDR3 nucleotides are TGTGCCAGCAGCCAAGGGGGCGCGGTTCTGAATACGCAGTATTTT. As protein: CASSQGGAVLNTQYF.

This sequence joins TRBV2 and TRBJ2-3; 7 bases fit TRBD1. Germline values: CDR1 SNHLY, CDR2 FYNNEI. The junction had 9 bases not matched to a gene; V was cut back by 4 bases and J by 2 bases. This CDR3 comprises 16 residues. The chain's CDR3 is CASSARDSRFTDTQYF. Written as DNA, the CDR3 is TGTGCCAGCAGTGCCCGGGACAGCCGTTTCACAGATACGCAGTATTTT.

The rearrangement joins TRBV7-6 to TRBJ1-1; D gene uncertain. The V gene lost 2 bases and the J gene lost 4 bases, with 8 bases spanning the gap. This CDR3 is built from 13 residues. CDR1 is SGHVS, CDR2 FNYEAQ, per germline. The CDR3 DNA sequence: TGTGCCAGCAGCTTAACGACGGGCACTGAAGCTTTCTTT. It is translated as CASSLTTGTEAFF.

The chain couples TRBV4-3 to TRBJ1-2, with D unresolved. The CDR3 is made up of 16 amino acids. Between the trimmed V and J ends, which lost 0 bases and 4 bases, there was a span of 15 bases. Germline V CDR1 and CDR2: LGHNA, YSLEER. The CDR3 sequence is CASSQDGISESYGYTF. The CDR3 DNA reads as TGCGCCAGCAGCCAAGATGGAATATCAGAGTCCTATGGCTACACCTTC.

The CDR3 sequence: CASSPEVGTEAFF. In DNA, the CDR3 is TGTGCCAGCAGTCCGGAGGTAGGCACTGAAGCTTTCTTT. The V and J genes are TRBV11-1 and TRBJ1-1; D is unresolved. The germline V and J ends were trimmed by 6 bases and 4 bases, with 12 bases remaining between them. The CDR3 has 13 residues. Germline-derived CDR1 and CDR2 are SGHAT and FQDESV (reference sequence).

This clone was observed a handful of times. The chain couples TRBV10-3 to TRBJ2-1; the match to TRBD2 covers 10 bases. The CDR3 is 16 amino acids. Germline CDR1 ENHRY, CDR2 SYGVKD. J lost 3 bases, V lost 3 bases, and 5 bases had no gene match. CDR3 sequence: CAISESLAGDYNEQFF. Here the CDR3 DNA reads TGTGCCATCAGTGAATCCCTAGCGGGGGACTACAATGAGCAGTTCTTC.

This chain links TRBV7-2 with TRBJ2-2; D perhaps matches TRBD1 (5 bases). Germline assignment: CDR1 SGHTA and CDR2 FQGNSA. This CDR3 is built from 15 residues. The ends were cut back, 1 base at V and 5 bases at J, with 11 bases in the middle. Written as DNA, the CDR3 is TGTGCCAGCAGCTTAGGGCAGGGTGGGACCGGGGAGCTGTTTTTT. Translating gives CASSLGQGGTGELFF.

The gene calls are TRBV11-2 and TRBJ2-7; the D is unclear. The germline gives CDR1 SGHAT, CDR2 FQNNGV. V was cut by 5 bases and J by 2 bases, with 13 bases left in between. CDR3 length equals 14 residues. The chain's CDR3 is CASSQSDGAYEQYF. The CDR3 DNA sequence: TGTGCCAGCAGCCAATCGGACGGAGCCTACGAGCAGTACTTC.

The CDR3, as DNA: TGCGCCAGCATGGAAGCGGGTGGCACCGGGGAGCTGTTTTTT. This translates into CASMEAGGTGELFF. The J gene is TRBJ2-2, the V gene TRBV5-1, with D maybe TRBD2 (6 bases). Germline V gives CDR1 SGHRS, CDR2 YFSETQ. The V gene lost 6 bases and the J gene lost 4 bases, with 13 bases spanning the gap. The CDR3 is 14 amino acids.

This chain links TRBV27 with TRBJ1-1; D might be TRBD1 (5 bases). The CDR3 has 13 amino acids. In germline, CDR1 is MNHEY, CDR2 SMNVEV (reference sequence). The V and J ends lost 6 bases and 1 base respectively, with 9 bases between them. The DNA for the CDR3 is TGTGCCAGCAGGGGAGGGACGAACACTGAAGCTTTCTTT. This gives the protein CASRGGTNTEAFF.

The chain is built from TRBV11-2 and TRBJ2-1; 10 nucleotides line up with TRBD2. Germline CDR1 SGHAT, CDR2 FQNNGV. V lost 0 bases to trimming and J lost 12 bases; unmatched junction nucleotides: 17. The CDR3 extends over 18 amino acids. CDR3 sequence (DNA): TGTGCCAGCAGCTTAGAATCCGGGTGGGCTAGCGGGAGTGTGAGGCAGTTCTTC. Residues: CASSLESGWASGSVRQFF.

The chain uses TRBV6-5 and TRBJ1-5; 10 bases match TRBD1. V was clipped by 6 bases and J by 4 bases; unmatched bases: 6. Per germline, CDR1 MNHEY and CDR2 SVGAGI. This CDR3 is 15 amino acids long. The CDR3 region is CASRGQGIGNQPQHF. As DNA, the CDR3 is TGTGCCAGCAGGGGACAGGGGATTGGGAATCAGCCCCAGCATTTT.

This chain joins TRBV6-2 or TRBV6-3 and TRBJ1-1; possibly TRBD1 for D (6 bases). Per the germline V gene, CDR1 is MNHEY and CDR2 is SVGEGT. The V end lost 5 bases, the J end lost 4 bases, and 14 bases lay between the germline ends. This CDR3 comprises 14 residues. The CDR3 nucleotides are TGTGCCAGCAGTGCTCAACAGGGAGCCACTGAAGCTTTCTTT. Translation: CASSAQQGATEAFF.

Only a few counts were recorded for this clone. The rearrangement joins TRBV19 to TRBJ1-1; 8 positions agree with TRBD1. Trimming removed 5 bases from V and 0 bases from J; junction bases left unmatched: 11. Germline V gives CDR1 LNHDA, CDR2 SQIVND (reference sequence). The CDR3 loop spans 17 amino acids. The CDR3: CASSHPQAGQVNTEAFF. CDR3 DNA sequence: TGTGCCAGTAGTCACCCCCAGGCGGGACAGGTGAACACTGAAGCTTTCTTT.

The chain is built from TRBV4-1 and TRBJ2-5; the D gene is possibly TRBD1 (7 bases). The CDR3 is 14 residues long. Looked up from germline, CDR1 is MGHRA and CDR2 is YSYEKL. V lost 2 bases and J lost 6, with 13 bases in between. The CDR3 is CASSQRQGGKTQYF. The CDR3 region has the DNA TGCGCCAGCAGCCAAAGACAGGGAGGAAAGACCCAGTACTTC.

The rearrangement joins TRBV19 to TRBJ1-1; D remains unclear. CDR1 is LNHDA, CDR2 SQIVND, per germline (reference sequence). Trimming pared 7 bases from V and 1 base from J, leaving 19 bases between. CDR3 size: 16 residues. CDR3 nucleotides: TGTGCCAGTATCCTACGCCCGGGAGTACCGAACACTGAAGCTTTCTTT. Its protein product is CASILRPGVPNTEAFF.

The V call is TRBV24-1, the J call TRBJ2-3; D remains unclear. The CDR3 loop spans 12 amino acids. V was trimmed by 3 bases and J by 8 bases, leaving 8 bases between them. CDR1 is KGHDR, CDR2 SFDVKD, per germline. CDR3 bases: TGTGCCACCAGTGATGCTAGGGCTACGCAGTATTTT. Its translation is CATSDARATQYF.

The chain combines TRBV10-3 with TRBJ1-1; tentative D call: TRBD1 (5 bases). The V gene lost 5 bases and the J gene lost 0 bases, with 10 bases spanning the gap. Germline-derived CDR1 and CDR2 are ENHRY and SYGVKD. The CDR3 has 14 amino acids. As DNA, the CDR3 is TGTGCCATCAGTCCCGAGGGGTTGAACACTGAAGCTTTCTTT. Its translation is CAISPEGLNTEAFF.

The chain links TRBV11-2 to TRBJ1-1; D may be TRBD1 (6 bases). The V end was cut by 1 base, the J end by 3 bases, with 15 bases between. The length of the CDR3 is 16 residues. CDR1 is SGHAT, CDR2 FQNNGV, per germline. The DNA for the CDR3 is TGTGCCAGCAGCTTAGGGTGGGGGCAGAAGGACACTGAAGCTTTCTTT. The encoded protein is CASSLGWGQKDTEAFF.

This clone was observed a single time. The chain couples TRBV2 to TRBJ2-7, with 7 nucleotides matching TRBD1. The CDR3 runs 14 residues. The trim removed 6 bases at V and 1 base at J, leaving 6 bases unmatched. Germline CDR1 SNHLY, CDR2 FYNNEI. The DNA for the CDR3 is TGTGCCAGCAGCACAGGGGTGAATTCCTACGAGCAGTACTTC. Translation gives CASSTGVNSYEQYF.

The chain carries TRBV3-1 (or the pseudogene TRBV3-2) and TRBJ2-3; 11 bases fit TRBD1. This CDR3 region has 15 residues. Germline loops: CDR1 LGHDT, CDR2 YNNKEL (reference sequence). The junction had 4 bases not matched to a gene; V was cut back by 4 bases and J by 4 bases. CDR3 nucleotides: TGTGCCAGCAGCCTGCGGACAGGGGGCCCAGATACGCAGTATTTT. Amino acid sequence: CASSLRTGGPDTQYF.

The chain links TRBV12-5 to TRBJ1-2; D is possibly TRBD1 (5 bases). Germline CDR1 is LGHNT and CDR2 is FRNRAP. This CDR3 has 13 residues. V shed 5 bases and J shed 8 bases, with 15 bases lying between them. In nucleotides, the CDR3 is TGTGCTAGTGGTCCAGGGTCGGTCCAGGGCTACACCTTC. This translates into CASGPGSVQGYTF.